These T cell receptor beta chains were read from a single sample in a study of cytomegalovirus exposure and HLA in healthy donors. Produced via immunoSEQ multiplex PCR; TCRdb's table is partial and in-frame only. The table lists about 160,000 clones, roughly 70% of them singletons. Input material: PBMCs. The receptors shown here come from a man aged 35 to 55 in good health and CMV-seropositive. Each CDR3 is given without its conserved first and last residue.

TRBV7-2 ASSPGGLRLGYGYT
TRBV6-1 ASTGTSGGADTQY
TRBV4-1 ASSQLQGVSPLH
TRBV6-6 ASTRTRQGSTGELF
TRBV5-6 ASSPGTGNYEQY
TRBV9 ASSVTRSWDEQF
TRBV9 ASSVGQNYEQY
TRBV2 ASSSLAGGSTDTQY
TRBV7-9 ASSFSGGMNTEAF
TRBV21-1 ASSLRTGTTVANEKLF
TRBV27 ASSTWTGINVLT
TRBV2 ASIKGQYTEAF
TRBV10-3 AISGEAGVTDTQY
TRBV2 AASRGDRDYGYT
TRBV5-1 ASSLATGKEAF
TRBV19 ASSPSGADYGYT
TRBV15 ATSRGRNNEKLF
TRBV5-1 ASSSDRSSDSGNTIY
TRBV18 ASSPPGQAQETQY